A selection of T cell receptor beta chains follows, all from one sample in a study of graft-versus-host responses after intestinal transplantation. Clones were sequenced by immunoSEQ multiplex PCR, and TCRdb holds only the in-frame ones, with some missing. The sample carries about 100,000 clones, roughly 84% recorded once. Antigens for these TCRs are unknown. Sequencing was performed on unstimulated CD4+ T cells sorted from spleen or lymph node cells, taken before transplant. The origin of the receptors is a human donor who was the organ donor for an intestinal transplant. The CDR3 runs from the conserved cysteine through the conserved F or W. The D gene is left open where the match is weak. Clone size appears in some rows only: once, few, many, or a class for an expanded clone.

clone_size j_call v_call d_call cdr3_aa cdr3_nt
NA TRBJ1-2 TRBV10-3 NA CAISESLGHYGYTF TGTGCCATCAGTGAGTCGCTAGGGCACTATGGCTACACCTTC
NA TRBJ1-3 TRBV27 NA CASSADSRLSGNTIYF TGTGCCAGCAGTGCGGATTCCCGCCTCTCTGGAAACACCATATATTTT
NA TRBJ1-6 TRBV7-3 NA CASSLRQVNSPLHF TGTGCCAGCAGCTTAAGGCAGGTTAATTCACCCCTCCACTTT
once TRBJ2-7 TRBV11-2 NA CASSLVVGVSYEQYF TGTGCCAGCAGCTTAGTGGTGGGGGTATCCTACGAGCAGTACTTC
once TRBJ1-4 TRBV27 NA CASSSVNWEGDEKLFF TGTGCCAGCAGTTCCGTTAATTGGGAGGGGGATGAAAAACTGTTTTTT
NA TRBJ1-1 TRBV4-2 NA CASSQGGTNTEAFF TGTGCCAGCAGCCAAGGAGGTACGAACACTGAAGCTTTCTTT
NA TRBJ1-5 TRBV30 TRBD1 CAWSPEGASQPQHF TGTGCCTGGAGCCCGGAGGGGGCAAGTCAGCCCCAGCATTTT
NA TRBJ2-3 TRBV5-1 NA CASSHSTRTDTQYF TGCGCCAGCAGCCATTCGACCCGCACAGATACGCAGTATTTT
NA TRBJ2-7 TRBV30 NA CAWSREDRSSYEQYF TGTGCCTGGAGTAGAGAGGACCGGAGCTCCTACGAGCAGTACTTC
NA TRBJ2-7 TRBV5-1 NA CASRLATTRDYEQYF TGCGCCAGCAGGCTGGCAACCACTAGGGACTACGAGCAGTACTTC
NA TRBJ2-7 TRBV28 NA CASRSTAREQYF TGTGCCAGCAGGTCTACGGCTCGGGAGCAGTACTTC
NA TRBJ2-7 TRBV6-1 NA CASSEAIVPGPLYEQYF TGTGCCAGCAGTGAAGCAATAGTTCCCGGGCCCCTCTACGAGCAGTACTTC
NA TRBJ1-6 TRBV25-1 NA CASSEWSSPLHF TGTGCCAGCAGTGAATGGAGTTCACCCCTCCACTTT
NA TRBJ1-4 TRBV6-1 NA CASSERLQGGLFF TGTGCCAGCAGTGAAAGATTACAGGGTGGACTGTTTTTT
NA TRBJ2-3 TRBV11-2 TRBD2 CASSGLHLAGGGTDTQYF TGTGCCAGCAGCGGACTCCATCTAGCGGGGGGGGGCACAGATACGCAGTATTTT
NA TRBJ2-1 TRBV11-2 NA CASSGGVDDQFF TGTGCCAGCAGCGGAGGTGTGGACGATCAGTTCTTC
NA TRBJ2-3 TRBV4-2 TRBD2 CASSQALAGGADTQYF TGTGCCAGCAGCCAAGCGCTAGCGGGGGGGGCAGATACGCAGTATTTT
NA TRBJ1-1 TRBV25-1 NA CASIGERYTEAFF TGTGCCAGCATAGGAGAAAGATACACTGAAGCTTTCTTT
once TRBJ2-1 TRBV7-2 TRBD2 CASSLGGGSYNEQFF TGTGCCAGCAGCTTGGGGGGGGGCTCCTACAATGAGCAGTTCTTC
NA TRBJ1-1 TRBV5-6 TRBD1 CASSLIGTGNTEAFF TGTGCCAGCAGCTTGATAGGGACAGGGAACACTGAAGCTTTCTTT
NA TRBJ1-6 TRBV28 NA CASTLPGGRSSPLHF TGTGCCAGCACCCTACCGGGAGGTCGGAGCTCACCCCTCCACTTT
NA TRBJ2-7 TRBV6-4 NA CASSDSPSPLGDYEQYF TGTGCCAGCAGTGACTCACCAAGCCCCCTAGGAGACTACGAGCAGTACTTC
NA TRBJ2-3 TRBV5-1 NA CASSLGQSTDTQYF TGCGCCAGCAGCTTGGGACAGAGCACAGATACGCAGTATTTT
NA TRBJ2-1 TRBV18 TRBD1 CASSPGQNKLRTEQFF TGTGCCAGCTCCCCGGGACAGAACAAGCTTCGGACGGAGCAGTTCTTC
NA TRBJ2-5 TRBV7-2 NA CASSFVAGQETQYF TGTGCCAGCAGCTTCGTGGCGGGACAAGAGACCCAGTACTTC
once TRBJ1-1 TRBV18 TRBD1 CASSPHATGGYEAFF TGTGCCAGCTCACCACACGCCACAGGGGGTTATGAAGCTTTCTTT